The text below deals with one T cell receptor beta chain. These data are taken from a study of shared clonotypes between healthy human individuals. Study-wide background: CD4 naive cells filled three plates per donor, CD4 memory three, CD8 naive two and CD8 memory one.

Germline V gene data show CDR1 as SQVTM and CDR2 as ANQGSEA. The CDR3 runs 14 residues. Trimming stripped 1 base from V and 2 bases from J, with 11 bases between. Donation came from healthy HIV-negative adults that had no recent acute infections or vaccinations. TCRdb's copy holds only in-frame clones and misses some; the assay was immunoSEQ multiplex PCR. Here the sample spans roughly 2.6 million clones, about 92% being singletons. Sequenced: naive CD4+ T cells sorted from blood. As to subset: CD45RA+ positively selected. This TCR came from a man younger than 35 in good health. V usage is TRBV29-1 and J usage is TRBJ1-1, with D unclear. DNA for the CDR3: TGCAGCGTTGAAGGTCGGCTGTCAAACACTGAAGCTTTCTTT. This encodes CSVEGRLSNTEAFF.